The table lists the clone carrying this T cell receptor (beta chain) with a count of one. Its antigen is undetermined. At one end the junction does not follow the germline gene, possibly because of a read error. The data are from a study of tumor-infiltrating lymphocytes in primary liver carcinoma. Study as a whole: The study obtained roughly 3.5 to 7.5 million productive TCRbeta reads per sample, similar across tissue types.

Findings and caveats of the study: Tumor-blood pairs (like tumor-adjacent pairs) overlapped less than tumor region pairs did. Top-250-clone fractions were significantly higher in tumors than in blood (p = 0.039).

The authors took blood RNA from unsorted whole blood and also extracted germline DNA. Using a constant-region primer together with ProtoScript II reverse transcriptase, TCR beta cDNA was made from about 500 ng of total RNA. For TCR beta, libraries were produced by three nested multiplex PCR rounds using slightly modified ARM-PCR. Both of the initial two PCR rounds ran for 10 cycles and employed TRBV1-TRBV30 forward primers alongside a C-beta reverse primer. TCRdb recomputed calls from the multiplex PCR reads with MiXCR, one row per CDR3 protein. The sample holds 180,000 or so distinct CDR3 sequences, 50% to 75% seen once. CDR1 and CDR2 from the germline V gene are SGHAT and FQNNGV. The CDR3 is 13 residues long.

The TCR originated in a man in his forties with primary liver carcinoma and hepatitis B virus infection. Sequencing was carried out using peripheral blood. The genes are TRBV11-2 and TRBJ2-5; D uncertain. In nucleotides, the CDR3 is TGTGCTAGCAGGCTTGCGCACCGGGAGACCCAGTACTTC. Amino acids: CASRLAHRETQYF.